This TCR beta chain came from a study of metastatic and nonmetastatic thyroid tumors (TCRdb year 2020). Context from the whole study: Repertoires from peripheral blood and from tumor or nodule tissue samples of malignant and benign thyroid patients were compared. What the research found in general, with its limitations: In both blood and tumor samples, TCR beta diversity was reported to be significantly higher in malignant tumors than in benign nodules.

No patient had received any treatment before thyroid surgery. Using T-cell receptor beta sequencing, the study looked back at clinical samples from patients collected from the early 2010s to the late 2010s. The library was generated by PCR. The instrument was an Illumina HiSeq 4000. The TCR beta-chain CDR3 region of each patient was profiled by high-throughput sequencing. The original methods were these. A classifier to discriminate distant-metastatic papillary thyroid cancer patients was built from CDR3 differences across clinicopathological groups. Repertoire diversity was assessed with the Shannon index, and tumor-blood repertoire similarity with the Morisita-Horn index. TCRdb ran its own pipeline on the public reads, namely fastp trimming at Q25 and MiXCR clone calling, and kept in-frame beta chains. The V and J calls here are based on TCRdb, not the publication. The table for this sample lists about 4,100 clones; about 33% of them were counted only once. The ten largest clones capture approximately 27% of the sample.

CDR1 and CDR2 are read off the germline V gene as SGHAT and FQNNGV. Cut back by 4 bases and 3 bases, the V and J ends lie 13 bases apart. The CDR3 runs 14 amino acids, cysteine and phenylalanine included. The kept DNA is CDR3 alone, 42 bases in frame from the first base. Of note for this clone: Its antigen remains undetermined. Nothing much larger sits one base from this clone, and base qualities are not available.

This clonotype was sampled from a male donor with papillary thyroid cancer or a benign thyroid nodule (not recorded which). Some clones in this sample may be carry-over from other donors' samples. The material sequenced was adjacent normal tissue. This chain is built from TRBV11-2 and TRBJ2-7, with a tentative D gene TRBD2 over 6 matching bases. Read as DNA, the sequence is TGTGCCAGCAGCTATGTTCAGGGAGGCTACGAGCAGTACTTC. This gives the protein CASSYVQGGYEQYF.